This passage covers 4 T cell receptor beta chains from one sample sequenced in a study of blood T cell repertoires in COVID-19 (dated by TCRdb to 2018 to 2020). Preparation of the library involved the immunoSEQ multiplex PCR assay. Held by TCRdb, this immuneACCESS table contains in-frame sequences only and omits some clones. Under half of the omission traces to an unresolved V gene where checked; the cause of the rest is unknown. The sample profile shows about 130,000 clones; approximately 83% of them were found once. The ten top clones hold 25% to 30% of the sample. Sequences were obtained from peripheral blood. The receptors here all came from a woman older than 75 with acute or convalescent COVID-19.

The chain links TRBV19 to TRBJ2-1; perhaps TRBD2 as D (6 bases). Deletions cut 7 bases from V and 7 bases from J, with 20 bases between. Germline assignment: CDR1 LNHDA and CDR2 SQIVND (reference sequence). This CDR3 has 15 residues. The CDR3 is CASKERRGSSNEQFF. CDR3 bases: TGTGCCAGTAAGGAAAGGCGGGGCTCGTCGAATGAGCAGTTCTTC. The variable domain in full, completed from reference TRBV19 and TRBJ2-1, reads DGGITQSPKYLFRKEGQNVTLSCEQNLNHDAMYWYRQDPGQGLRLIYYSQIVNDFQKGDIAEGYSVSREKKESFPLTVTSAQKNPTAFYLCASKERRGSSNEQFFGPGTRLTVL.

The chain uses TRBV10-1 and TRBJ1-4; a weak D match, TRBD1 (5 bases). The CDR3 length is 14 residues. Deletions cut 0 bases from V and 8 bases from J, with 10 bases between. Germline V lookup: CDR1 WNHNN, CDR2 SYGVQD (reference sequence). CDR3 residues: CASSESGAGEKLFF. For the CDR3, the DNA is TGCGCCAGCAGTGAGTCTGGGGCTGGGGAAAAACTGTTTTTT.

The V call is TRBV4-1, the J call TRBJ2-2; unclear D gene. Trimming took off 7 bases at V and 1 base at J, with 10 bases between the two ends. Germline CDR1 is MGHRA and CDR2 is YSYEKL. This CDR3 comprises 14 residues. CDR3 sequence (DNA): TGCGCCAGCACTTGGCTTCAGAACACCGGGGAGCTGTTTTTT. As protein: CASTWLQNTGELFF.

The CDR3 protein is CASSFGSGEGQPQHF. The CDR3 DNA reads as TGTGCCAGCAGTTTTGGGTCAGGAGAGGGACAGCCCCAGCATTTT. The gene calls are TRBV28 and TRBJ1-5; D unclear. V gave up 3 bases and J gave up 7 bases, with 16 bases separating them. The germline V gene encodes CDR1 MDHEN and CDR2 SYDVKM. The CDR3 has 15 residues.